The clone carrying this T cell receptor (beta chain) occurred many times. This specimen belongs to a study of identical twins. TCRdb reprocessed the 5' RACE reads with MiXCR, giving one entry per CDR3 protein. The sample has 400,000 to 500,000 distinct CDR3 sequences; roughly 13% are singletons. Per germline, CDR1 SQVTM and CDR2 ANQGSEA. CDR3 length: 13 amino acids. V lost 3 bases and J lost 2, with 8 bases in between. This sample was shared with a second study, whose subject was yellow fever vaccine responses in identical twins.

The TCR sequence derives from a woman between 18 and 29 years old in good health. V is TRBV29-1 and J is TRBJ2-1, with D possibly TRBD2 on 6 matching bases. Sequencing used CD4+ T cells sorted from blood. The CDR3 coding sequence is TGCAGCGTTGACCCGGGAGCCTACAATGAGCAGTTCTTC. This codes for CSVDPGAYNEQFF.